This TCR beta chain comes out of a study of blood T cell repertoires in COVID-19. Across the whole study: Collection of acute and convalescent COVID-19 samples took place in the United States, Italy and Spain. PBMCs, B-cell-depleted T cells, or T cells were the source of the cDNA or gDNA that made up the material.

As processed by the authors: Scientists estimated how many nucleated cells there were by amplifying reference gene primers. Here immunoSEQ multiplex PCR was the method, and the copy in TCRdb shows in-frame clones only, minus some. The V and J calls and clone size come from that table; D and trimming were worked out from the DNA. The data hold about 320,000 clones, with about 90% observed a single time. This CDR3 region has 15 residues. Germline V gene sequence: CDR1 SGHRS, CDR2 YFSETQ. V was pared by 2 bases and J by 2 bases, with 12 bases between. Sequencing input: peripheral blood. This receptor was identified in a young man who had recovered from COVID-19. This rearrangement joins TRBV5-1 to TRBJ2-3; D is possibly TRBD1 (6 bases). Here the CDR3 reads CASSLEGVSTDTQYF. The CDR3 region has the DNA TGCGCCAGCAGCTTAGAGGGGGTCTCCACAGATACGCAGTATTTT.